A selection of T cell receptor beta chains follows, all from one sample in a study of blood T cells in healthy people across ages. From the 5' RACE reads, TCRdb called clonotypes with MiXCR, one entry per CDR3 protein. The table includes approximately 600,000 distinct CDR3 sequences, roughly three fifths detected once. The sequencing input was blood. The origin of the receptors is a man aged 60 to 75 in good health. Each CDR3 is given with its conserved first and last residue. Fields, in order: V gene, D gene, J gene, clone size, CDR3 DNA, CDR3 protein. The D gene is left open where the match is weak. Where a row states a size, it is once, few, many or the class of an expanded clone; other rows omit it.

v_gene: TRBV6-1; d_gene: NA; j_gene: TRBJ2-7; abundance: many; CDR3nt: TGTGCCAGCAGTGAAGCAGGGACGCGAACCTACGAGCAGTACTTC; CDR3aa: CASSEAGTRTYEQYF
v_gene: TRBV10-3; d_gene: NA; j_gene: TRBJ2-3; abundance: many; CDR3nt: TGTGCCATCAAATCAGGGGAAACAGATACGCAGTATTTT; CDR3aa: CAIKSGETDTQYF
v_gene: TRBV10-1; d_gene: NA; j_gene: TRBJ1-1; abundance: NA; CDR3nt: TGCGCCAGCAGTGGGACACCCTCGAACACTGAAGCTTTCTTT; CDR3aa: CASSGTPSNTEAFF
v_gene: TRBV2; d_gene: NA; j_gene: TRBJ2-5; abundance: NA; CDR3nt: TGTGCCAGCAGTGAACGTGGGGGGACCTCGGTGACCCAGTACTTC; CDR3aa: CASSERGGTSVTQYF
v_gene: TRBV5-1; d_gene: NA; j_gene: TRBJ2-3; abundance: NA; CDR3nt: TGCGCCAGCACCGGCAGGTCTACCACAGATACGCAGTATTTT; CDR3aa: CASTGRSTTDTQYF
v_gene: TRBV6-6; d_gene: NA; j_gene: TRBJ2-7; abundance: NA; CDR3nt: TGTGCCAGCAGTTACAGTGATAAGGGGGGCGCCTACGAGCAGTACTTC; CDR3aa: CASSYSDKGGAYEQYF
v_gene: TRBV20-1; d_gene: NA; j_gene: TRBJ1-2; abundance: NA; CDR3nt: TGCAGTGCTTCAGGGTACAAAGGGTCTAACTATGGCTACACCTTC; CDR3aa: CSASGYKGSNYGYTF
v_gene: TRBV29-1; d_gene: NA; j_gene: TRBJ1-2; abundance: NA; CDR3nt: TGCAGCGCCAGTAAACAGCGAAACTATGGCTACACCTTC; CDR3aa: CSASKQRNYGYTF
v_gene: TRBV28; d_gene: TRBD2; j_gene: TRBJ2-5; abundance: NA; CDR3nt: TGTGCCAGCAGTTTATCCCAGCCGGGGGGGAGTAGGACCCAGTACTTC; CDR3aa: CASSLSQPGGSRTQYF
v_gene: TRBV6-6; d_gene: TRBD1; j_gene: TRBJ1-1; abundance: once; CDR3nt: TGTGCCAGCACCTGGACAGGGGCGTCGACTGAAGCTTTCTTT; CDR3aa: CASTWTGASTEAFF
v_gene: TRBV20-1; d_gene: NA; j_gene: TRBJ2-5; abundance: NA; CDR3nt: TGCAGTGCTGGGGGTCGAAGGGCGGAGACCCAGTACTTC; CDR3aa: CSAGGRRAETQYF
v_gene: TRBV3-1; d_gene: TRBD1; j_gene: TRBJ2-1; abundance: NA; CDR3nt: TGTGCCAGCAGCCAAGCGGGACAGCCCTACAATGAGCAGTTCTTC; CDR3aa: CASSQAGQPYNEQFF
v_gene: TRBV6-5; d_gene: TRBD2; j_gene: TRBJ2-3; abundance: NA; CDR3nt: TGTGCCAGCAGTTACTCTGTGGACCAGCGGGGGGTCACAGATACGCAGTATTTT; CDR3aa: CASSYSVDQRGVTDTQYF
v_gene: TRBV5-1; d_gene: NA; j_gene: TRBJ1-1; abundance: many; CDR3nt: TGCGCCAGCAAGGGTGGGGCGGAGAGCACTGAAGCTTTCTTT; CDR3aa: CASKGGAESTEAFF
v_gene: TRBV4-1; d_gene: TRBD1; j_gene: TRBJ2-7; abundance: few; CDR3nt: TGCGCCAGCAGCCTCGACAGGGTACACTCCTACGAGCAGTACTTC; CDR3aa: CASSLDRVHSYEQYF
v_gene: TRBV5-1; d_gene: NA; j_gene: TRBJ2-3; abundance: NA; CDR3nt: TGCGCCAGCAGCTTGGTGACAGAGGGCCCAGATACGCAGTATTTT; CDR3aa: CASSLVTEGPDTQYF
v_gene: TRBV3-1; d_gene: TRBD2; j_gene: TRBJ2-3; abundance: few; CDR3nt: TGTGCCAGCAGCCAAATAAGCGGGAGGATGCAGTATTTT; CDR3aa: CASSQISGRMQYF
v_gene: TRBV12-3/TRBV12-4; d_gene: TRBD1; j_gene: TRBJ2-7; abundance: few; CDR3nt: TGTGCCAGCAGTTTAGACAGGGGAAGCTACGAGCAGTACTTC; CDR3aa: CASSLDRGSYEQYF
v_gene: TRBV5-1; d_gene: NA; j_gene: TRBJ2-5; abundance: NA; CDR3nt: TGCGCCAGCAGCAGGGTTGGACCGCCGGGAGAGACCCAGTACTTC; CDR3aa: CASSRVGPPGETQYF
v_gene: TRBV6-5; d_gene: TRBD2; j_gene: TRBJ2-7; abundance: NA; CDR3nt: TGTGCCAGCAACACAGGGCTAGCGGGCGAGCAGTACTTC; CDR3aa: CASNTGLAGEQYF
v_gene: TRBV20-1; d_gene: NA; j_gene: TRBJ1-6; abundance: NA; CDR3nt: TGCAGTGCTAGAGATCGGTCTATGGATTCACCCCTCCACTTT; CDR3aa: CSARDRSMDSPLHF
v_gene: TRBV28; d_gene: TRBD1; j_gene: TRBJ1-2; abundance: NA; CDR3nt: TGTGCCAGCGCTATTGGACAGGTCGGCTACACCTTC; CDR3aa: CASAIGQVGYTF
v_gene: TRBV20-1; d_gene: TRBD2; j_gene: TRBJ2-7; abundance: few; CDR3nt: TGCAGTGCCTTGATGACTAGCGGGGCCTACGAGCAGTACTTC; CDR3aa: CSALMTSGAYEQYF
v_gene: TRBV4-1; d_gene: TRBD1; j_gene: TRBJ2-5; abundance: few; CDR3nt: TGCGCCAGCAGCGGAAATCTCGGGACAGGACAAGAGACCCAGTACTTC; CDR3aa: CASSGNLGTGQETQYF
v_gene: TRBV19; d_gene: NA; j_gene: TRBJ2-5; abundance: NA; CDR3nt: TGTGCCAGTAGTATAACCGCAGAAGAGACCCAGTACTTC; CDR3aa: CASSITAEETQYF
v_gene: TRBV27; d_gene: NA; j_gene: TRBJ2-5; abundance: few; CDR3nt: TGTGCCAGCAGTTTAAATGGGCCCCAAGAGACCCAGTACTTC; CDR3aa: CASSLNGPQETQYF
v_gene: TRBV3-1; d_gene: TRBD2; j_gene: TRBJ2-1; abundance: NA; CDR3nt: TGTGCCAGCAGCCGGGTGGGACTAGCGAACAATGAGCAGTTCTTC; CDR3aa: CASSRVGLANNEQFF
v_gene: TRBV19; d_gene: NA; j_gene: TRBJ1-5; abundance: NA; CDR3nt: TGTGCGACAGGAGTCTTCTCTTATAGCAATCAGCCCCAGCATTTT; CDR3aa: CATGVFSYSNQPQHF
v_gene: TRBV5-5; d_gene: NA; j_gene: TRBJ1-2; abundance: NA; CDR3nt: TGTGCCAGCAGCTTGACCTCCGCCTATGGCTACACCTTC; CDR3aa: CASSLTSAYGYTF
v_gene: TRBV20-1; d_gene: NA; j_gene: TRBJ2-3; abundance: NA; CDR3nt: TGCAGTGCTAGAGTGGCAGGGGGGGGCACAGATACGCAGTATTTT; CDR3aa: CSARVAGGGTDTQYF
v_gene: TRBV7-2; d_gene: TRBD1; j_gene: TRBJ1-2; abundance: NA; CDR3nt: TGTGCCAGCAGCTTAGTGGTACAGGGGGCCGATGGCTACACCTTC; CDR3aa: CASSLVVQGADGYTF
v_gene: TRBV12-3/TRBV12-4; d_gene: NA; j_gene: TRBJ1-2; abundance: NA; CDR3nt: TGTGCCAGCAGTACAGGGTTTCAGTATGGCTACACCTTC; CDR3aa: CASSTGFQYGYTF
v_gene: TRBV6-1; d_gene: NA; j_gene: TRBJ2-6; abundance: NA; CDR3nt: TGTGCCAGCAGACCCGGCACAGACTCTGGGGCCAACGTCCTGACTTTC; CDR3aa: CASRPGTDSGANVLTF